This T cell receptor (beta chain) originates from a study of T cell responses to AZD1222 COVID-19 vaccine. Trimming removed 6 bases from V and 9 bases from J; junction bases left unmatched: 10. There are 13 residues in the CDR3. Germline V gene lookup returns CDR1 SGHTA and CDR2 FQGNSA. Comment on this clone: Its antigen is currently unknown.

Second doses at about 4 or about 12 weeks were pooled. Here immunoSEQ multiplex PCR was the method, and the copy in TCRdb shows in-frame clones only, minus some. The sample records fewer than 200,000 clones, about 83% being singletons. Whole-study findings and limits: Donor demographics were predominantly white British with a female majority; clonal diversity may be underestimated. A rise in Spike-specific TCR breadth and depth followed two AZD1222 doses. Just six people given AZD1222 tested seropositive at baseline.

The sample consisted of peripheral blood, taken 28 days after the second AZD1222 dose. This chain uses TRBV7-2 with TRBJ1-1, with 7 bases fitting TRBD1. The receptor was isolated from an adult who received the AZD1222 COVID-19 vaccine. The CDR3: CASSYRQGAKAFF. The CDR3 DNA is TGTGCCAGCAGTTATCGACAGGGAGCTAAAGCTTTCTTT.